This T cell receptor (beta chain) was sequenced during a study of shared clonotypes between healthy human individuals. Study context: Aged 18 to 49, the donors were a couple of women and three men. Study-level findings and limits: Generally, naive subsets came out with larger estimated richness than memory subsets. The study found lower generation probabilities in non-shared clonotypes than in those shared by all four donors.

Germline values: CDR1 SGHAT, CDR2 FQNNGV. Trimming took 5 bases from V and 8 from J; bases not matched to a gene: 11. There are 15 residues in the CDR3. This clone was observed a single time. Its antigen is undetermined. Produced via immunoSEQ multiplex PCR; TCRdb's table is partial and in-frame only. In the table there are more than 2 million clones, approximately 95% of which are singletons. The receptor's source is a man younger than 35 in good health. Material for sequencing was naive CD4+ T cells sorted from blood. Documented subset: CD45RA+ positively selected. The J gene is TRBJ1-4, the V gene TRBV11-2, with TRBD1 matching 7 bases. The DNA of the CDR3 is TGTGCCAGCAGCCCCGATGGGACAGTGACCGAAAAACTGTTTTTT. Amino acid sequence: CASSPDGTVTEKLFF.